The 2 T cell receptor beta chains given below trace back to one sample, sequenced in a study of T cell repertoires in cytomegalovirus infection. One entry per CDR3 protein, called by TCRdb with MiXCR from the reads. The repertoire holds around 710,000 distinct CDR3 sequences, with just under 30% as singletons. Their target antigens are unknown. The specimen was cultured CD8+ T cells from PBMCs, collected from culture after CMV antigen stimulation. These receptors were taken from a human donor in good health (CMV status not recorded). Some clones in this sample may be carry-over from other donors' samples.

This clonotype was seen more than once but under ten times. The V call is TRBV5-1, the J call TRBJ1-2; a weak D match, TRBD1 (6 bases). Trimming removed 4 bases from V and 4 bases from J, with 11 bases in between. The CDR3 has 13 residues. CDR1 SGHRS and CDR2 YFSETQ come from the germline V gene. CDR3 bases: TGCGCCAGCAGCCCGGACAGCGGCTATGGCTACACCTTC. Protein: CASSPDSGYGYTF.

V usage is TRBV28 and J usage is TRBJ1-3; tentative D call: TRBD1 (5 bases). V lost 3 bases to trimming and J lost 1 base, with 13 bases between them. This CDR3 is built from 16 residues. CDR1 is MDHEN, CDR2 SYDVKM, per germline. This CDR3 reads CASSLRRGLSGNTIYF. The CDR3 DNA follows: TGTGCCAGCAGTTTGCGTCGGGGGTTGTCTGGAAACACCATATATTTT.